Listed below are T cell receptor beta chains from one sample, sequenced in a study of CD8 T cells in Susac syndrome. Via MiXCR, TCRdb re-called the immunoSEQ multiplex PCR reads, giving one row per CDR3 protein. The table records 180,000 or so distinct CDR3 sequences, about 95% of them present only once. The material sequenced was CD4+ T cells from PBMCs. Receptor source: a human donor in good health. Each CDR3 is given with its conserved first and last residue. The D gene is left open where the match is weak. Only part of the rows carry a size: once, few, many, or a class if the clone is expanded.

d_call j_call v_call clone_size cdr3_aa cdr3_nt
TRBD1 TRBJ2-1 TRBV2 once CAGSGQGVNEQFF TGTGCCGGATCTGGACAGGGGGTCAATGAGCAGTTCTTC
- TRBJ1-4 TRBV9 - CASSPPSAPGGEKLFF TGTGCCAGCAGCCCGCCCAGTGCCCCGGGCGGTGAAAAACTGTTTTTT
TRBD1 TRBJ2-4 TRBV20-1 - CSAAPVTGATLAKNIQYF TGCAGTGCTGCCCCCGTCACAGGGGCCACTTTAGCCAAAAACATTCAGTACTTC
- TRBJ2-7 TRBV7-9 - CASSLEAGLEQYF TGTGCCAGCAGCTTAGAGGCAGGACTGGAGCAGTACTTC
- TRBJ2-1 TRBV19 - CASSIDGLNYNEQFF TGTGCCAGTAGTATCGACGGACTCAACTACAATGAGCAGTTCTTC
TRBD2 TRBJ2-1 TRBV20-1 - CSAWTSGGYGNEQFF TGCAGTGCTTGGACTAGCGGGGGATACGGCAATGAGCAGTTCTTC
- TRBJ1-1 TRBV18 - CASLLGTEAFF TGTGCCAGCCTACTTGGCACTGAAGCTTTCTTT
- TRBJ2-2 TRBV2 - CASSEQLGGELFF TGTGCCAGCAGTGAACAGCTTGGCGGGGAGCTGTTTTTT
- TRBJ2-1 TRBV4-3 - CASSLETQGYNEQFF TGCGCCAGCAGCCTAGAGACACAGGGTTACAATGAGCAGTTCTTC
- TRBJ1-1 TRBV7-8 - CASSLSLGTEAFF TGTGCCAGCAGCCTTAGCCTGGGGACTGAAGCTTTCTTT
- TRBJ1-5 TRBV7-2 - CASSQRMDQPQHF TGTGCCAGCAGCCAGAGGATGGATCAGCCCCAGCATTTT
- TRBJ2-7 TRBV29-1 once CSEADRSSYEQYF TGCAGCGAGGCAGACAGGAGCTCCTACGAGCAGTACTTC
- TRBJ2-2 TRBV14 - CASSQDIWTGELFF TGTGCCAGCAGCCAAGATATCTGGACCGGGGAGCTGTTTTTT
TRBD2 TRBJ2-7 TRBV20-1 - CSANPGLAFYEQYF TGCAGTGCTAATCCGGGACTAGCATTCTACGAGCAGTACTTC
- TRBJ2-3 TRBV6-5 once CASSYQVGTDTQYF TGTGCCAGCAGTTACCAGGTTGGCACAGATACGCAGTATTTT
- TRBJ1-1 TRBV2 - CASSPFIRTDDTEAFF TGTGCCAGCAGTCCGTTTATCCGGACGGACGACACTGAAGCTTTCTTT
- TRBJ1-2 TRBV7-9 - CASSFQRNYGYTF TGTGCCAGCAGCTTCCAACGTAACTATGGCTACACCTTC
TRBD2 TRBJ2-7 TRBV29-1 - CSVTGTSGPTYEQYF TGCAGCGTGACCGGGACTAGCGGGCCAACCTACGAGCAGTACTTC
- TRBJ2-2 TRBV11-1 once CASSLGTSTGELFF TGTGCCAGCAGCTTAGGGACCAGCACCGGGGAGCTGTTTTTT
- TRBJ1-2 TRBV9 once CASSVQTAPNYGYTF TGTGCCAGCAGCGTCCAGACAGCTCCTAACTATGGCTACACCTTC
- TRBJ1-4 TRBV20-1 - CSALGALGNEKLFF TGCAGTGCTCTGGGGGCGCTGGGTAATGAAAAACTGTTTTTT
- TRBJ1-5 TRBV29-1 - CSVERGRGQHF TGCAGCGTTGAGCGAGGGCGGGGCCAGCATTTT
- TRBJ2-1 TRBV2 - CASSEADIGFRRDEQFF TGTGCCAGCAGTGAAGCAGATATCGGGTTTCGGAGGGATGAGCAGTTCTTC
- TRBJ2-3 TRBV7-9 - CASSPRAGTGRYTQYF TGTGCCAGCAGTCCCCGGGCGGGCACCGGCCGATATACGCAGTATTTT
- TRBJ2-6 TRBV2 - CASSEERSGANVLTF TGTGCCAGCAGTGAAGAGAGGTCTGGGGCCAACGTCCTGACTTTC
- TRBJ2-5 TRBV29-1 - CSVEDPGETQYF TGCAGCGTTGAAGATCCCGGGGAGACCCAGTACTTC
- TRBJ1-6 TRBV3-1 - CASSQAPPGTDSPLHF TGTGCCAGCAGCCAAGCACCCCCGGGAACGGACTCACCCCTCCACTTT
- TRBJ2-1 TRBV3-1 - CASSPVGGGLSSYNEQFF TGTGCCAGCAGCCCGGTAGGAGGGGGCTTAAGCTCCTACAATGAGCAGTTCTTC
TRBD2 TRBJ2-1 TRBV7-2 - CASSLGLAVSYNEQFF TGTGCCAGCAGCTTAGGTCTAGCGGTCTCCTACAATGAGCAGTTCTTC
- TRBJ1-1 TRBV4-2 - CASSQGMGETEAFF TGTGCCAGCAGCCAAGGGATGGGAGAGACTGAAGCTTTCTTT
TRBD2 TRBJ2-1 TRBV6-2/TRBV6-3 - CASSLAGGPPNEQFF TGTGCCAGCAGTTTAGCGGGGGGGCCCCCCAATGAGCAGTTCTTC
TRBD2 TRBJ2-1 TRBV4-2 - CASSQETSGGHYNEQFF TGTGCCAGCAGCCAAGAGACTAGCGGGGGCCATTACAATGAGCAGTTCTTC
TRBD2 TRBJ2-1 TRBV6-6 - CASSRGDNEQFF TGTGCCAGCAGCCGGGGGGACAATGAGCAGTTCTTC
TRBD2 TRBJ2-5 TRBV20-1 - CSARLNLAGGIETQYF TGCAGTGCCCGCTTAAACCTGGCGGGGGGGATAGAGACCCAGTACTTC